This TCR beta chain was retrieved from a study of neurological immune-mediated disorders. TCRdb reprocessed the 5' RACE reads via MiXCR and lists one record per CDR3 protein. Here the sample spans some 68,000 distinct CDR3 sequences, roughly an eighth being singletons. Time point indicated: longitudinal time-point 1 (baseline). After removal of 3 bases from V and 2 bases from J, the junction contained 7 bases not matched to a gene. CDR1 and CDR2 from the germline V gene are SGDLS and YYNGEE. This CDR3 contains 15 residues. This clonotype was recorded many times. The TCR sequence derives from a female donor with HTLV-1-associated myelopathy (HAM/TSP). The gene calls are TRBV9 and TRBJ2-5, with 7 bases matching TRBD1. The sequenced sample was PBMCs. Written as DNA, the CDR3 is TGTGCCAGCAGCGAGGGGACAGCGCCACAAGAGACCCAGTACTTC. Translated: CASSEGTAPQETQYF. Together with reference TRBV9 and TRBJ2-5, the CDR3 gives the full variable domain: DSGVTQTPKHLITATGQRVTLRCSPRSGDLSVYWYQQSLDQGLQFLIQYYNGEERAKGNILERFSAQQFPDLHSELNLSSLELGDSALYFCASSEGTAPQETQYFGPGTRLLVL.